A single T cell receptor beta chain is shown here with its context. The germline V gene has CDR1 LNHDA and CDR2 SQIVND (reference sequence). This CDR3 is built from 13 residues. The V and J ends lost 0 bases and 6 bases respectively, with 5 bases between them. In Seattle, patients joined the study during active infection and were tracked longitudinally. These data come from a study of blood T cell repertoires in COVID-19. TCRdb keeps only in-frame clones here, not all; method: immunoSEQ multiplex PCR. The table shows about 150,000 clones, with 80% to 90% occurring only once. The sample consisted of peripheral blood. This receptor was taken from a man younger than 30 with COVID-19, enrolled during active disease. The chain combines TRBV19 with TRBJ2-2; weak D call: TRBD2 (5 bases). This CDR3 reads CASSIDGAGELFF. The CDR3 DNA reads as TGTGCCAGTAGTATAGACGGGGCCGGGGAGCTGTTTTTT.